This T cell receptor (beta chain) came from a study of CD8 T cells in Susac syndrome. RNA was extracted with the RNeasy kit, and a quantity of roughly 0.45 to 1 ug was reverse transcribed using random hexamers. Coverage of TCR beta CDR3 amplification by immunoSEQ multiplex PCR extended to 54 Vbeta and 13 Jbeta. TCRdb fed the immunoSEQ multiplex PCR reads into MiXCR, producing one record per CDR3 protein. Here the sample spans hundreds of thousands of distinct CDR3 sequences, about 93% being singletons. The multiple sclerosis controls were treatment-naive patients, and their relapsing-remitting disease was stable or active. CD8+ and CD4+ T cells were negatively isolated; TEMRA cells were FACS-enriched. The TCR was taken from a human donor with multiple sclerosis. Sequencing used CD8+ T cells from PBMCs.

DNA for the CDR3: TGTGCCAGCAGCTTTGGACCTGGGGGTGAAGCTTTCTTT. It specifies CASSFGPGGEAFF. The genes are TRBV11-2 and TRBJ1-1; a possible D gene is TRBD1 (5 bases). The ends were cut back, 3 bases at V and 7 bases at J, with 12 bases in the middle. The CDR3 extends over 13 amino acids. Germline-derived CDR1 and CDR2 are SGHAT and FQNNGV.